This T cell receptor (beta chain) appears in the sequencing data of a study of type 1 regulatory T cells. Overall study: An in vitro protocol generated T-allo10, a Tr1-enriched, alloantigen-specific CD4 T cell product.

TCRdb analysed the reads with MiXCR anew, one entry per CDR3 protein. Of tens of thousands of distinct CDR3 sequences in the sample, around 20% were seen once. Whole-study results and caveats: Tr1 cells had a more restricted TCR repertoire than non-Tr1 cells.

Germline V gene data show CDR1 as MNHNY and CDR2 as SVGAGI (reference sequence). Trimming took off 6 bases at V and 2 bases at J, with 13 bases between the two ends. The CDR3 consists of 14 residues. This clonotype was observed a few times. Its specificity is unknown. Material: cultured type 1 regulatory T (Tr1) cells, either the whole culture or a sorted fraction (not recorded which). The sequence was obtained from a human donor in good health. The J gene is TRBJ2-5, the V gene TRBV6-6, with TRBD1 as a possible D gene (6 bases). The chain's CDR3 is CASSSHGQQETQYF. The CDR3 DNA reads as TGTGCCAGCAGCAGCCACGGACAGCAAGAGACCCAGTACTTC.